Following are 15 T cell receptor beta chains from one sample sequenced in a study of T-cell reconstitution after alpha-beta-depleted transplantation in children. Preparation of the TCRbeta library used unique molecular identifiers. In TCRdb, the PCR reads were re-called with MiXCR into one record per CDR3 protein. The table records roughly 400,000 distinct CDR3 sequences, roughly 20% of them present only once. The sample was PBMCs from the stem cell graft donor, taken from the stem cell graft. These receptor sequences come from a human donor who donated a stem cell graft to a child with acute myeloid leukemia.

This clonotype showed up many times. The genes are TRBV29-1 and TRBJ1-1; unclear D gene. CDR1 SQVTM and CDR2 ANQGSEA come from the germline V gene. Trimming took off 3 bases at V and 7 bases at J, with 15 bases between the two ends. The length of the CDR3 is 13 residues. This CDR3 is CSVESSGVGEAFF. The CDR3 DNA sequence: TGCAGCGTTGAGTCCTCGGGCGTAGGTGAAGCTTTCTTT.

This clonotype was found once. This may be a read error, as it is one base from a much larger clone. The CDR3 bases are TGCAGCGAAGCGGACAGGAACTATGGCTACACCTTC. Translated: CSEADRNYGYTF. The chain uses TRBV29-1 and TRBJ1-2; the match to TRBD1 covers 7 bases. CDR3 length: 12 residues. J lost 2 bases, V lost 7 bases, and 4 bases had no gene match. CDR1 and CDR2 (germline): SQVTM, ANQGSEA. Together with reference TRBV29-1 and TRBJ1-2, the CDR3 gives the full variable domain: SAVISQKPSRDICQRGTSLTIQCQVDSQVTMMFWYRQQPGQSLTLIATANQGSEATYESGFVIDKFPISRPNLTFSTLTVSNMSPEDSSIYLCSEADRNYGYTFGSGTRLTVV.

The V call is TRBV29-1, the J call TRBJ2-3; 9 positions agree with TRBD1. V shed 1 base and J 1 base; nucleotides not matched to a gene: 12. The CDR3 contains 18 residues. Germline CDR1 reads SQVTM; CDR2 reads ANQGSEA. The CDR3 region has the DNA TGCAGCGTTGAAGCCCCCGTGGGACAGGGCCGTGGCACAGATACGCAGTATTTT. Translated, it gives CSVEAPVGQGRGTDTQYF.

Ten or more counts support this clonotype. The chain carries TRBV12-3 or TRBV12-4 and TRBJ1-1; 9 bases line up with TRBD1. The CDR3 is 15 amino acids. Losses at the gene ends were 8 bases for V and 2 bases for J; bases not matched to a gene: 9. In DNA form, the CDR3 reads TGTGCCAGCGGCCGGGACAGGGACCTAAACACTGAAGCTTTCTTT. Its translation: CASGRDRDLNTEAFF.

This clonotype has only a few counts. The chain is built from TRBV12-3 or TRBV12-4 and TRBJ1-3, with 8 nucleotides matching TRBD1. There are 15 residues in the CDR3. The ends lost 5 bases at V and 0 bases at J; junction bases unmatched: 3. CDR3 DNA sequence: TGTGCCAGCAGTGGACAGGGCCGCTCTGGAAACACCATATATTTT. Translating gives CASSGQGRSGNTIYF.

This sequence joins TRBV12-3 or TRBV12-4 and TRBJ2-3, with a weak D call TRBD2 (6 bases). This CDR3 contains 11 residues. The V end lost 8 bases, the J end lost 13 bases, and 16 bases lay between the germline ends. CDR3 in amino acids: CASQDYWEKYF. The CDR3 DNA reads as TGTGCCAGCCAGGACTACTGGGAAAAGTATTTT.

This clonotype was picked up many times. The rearrangement links TRBV20-1 to TRBJ2-3; D call uncertain. The CDR3 extends over 18 amino acids. Per germline, CDR1 DFQATT and CDR2 SNEGSKA (reference sequence). V was trimmed by 0 bases and J by 0 bases, leaving 19 bases between them. CDR3 sequence (DNA): TGCAGTGCTAGAGATCTCTCAGGACGTAAGCCTAGCACAGATACGCAGTATTTT. This gives the protein CSARDLSGRKPSTDTQYF.

This clonotype was found once. CDR3 coding DNA: TGTGCCAGCATTACACCGGGACAGGGCTACGAGCAGTACTTC. It specifies CASITPGQGYEQYF. The chain uses TRBV28 and TRBJ2-7; 9 bases align to TRBD1. Germline V lookup: CDR1 MDHEN, CDR2 SYDVKM. The CDR3 is 14 residues long. The ends lost 7 bases at V and 3 bases at J; junction bases unmatched: 7.

This clonotype has only a few counts. This rearrangement joins TRBV5-1 to TRBJ1-1, with a possible D match to TRBD1 (5 bases). The CDR3 totals 13 residues. Trimming stripped 5 bases from V and 6 bases from J, with 14 bases between. The germline CDR1 and CDR2 sequences are SGHRS and YFSETQ. Here the CDR3 DNA reads TGCGCCAGCAGTCTTGGAGGGGAACCTGAAGCTTTCTTT. Translated: CASSLGGEPEAFF.

This clonotype was observed once. Given a much more abundant clone one base away, this may be a read error. V gene TRBV19 combines with J gene TRBJ2-7; D possibly corresponds to TRBD1 (5 bases). The V end was cut by 5 bases, the J end by 5 bases, with 13 bases between. CDR3 length: 13 residues. Looked up from germline, CDR1 is LNHDA and CDR2 is SQIVND (reference sequence). The CDR3 spells CASSPGGADEQYF. The CDR3 DNA follows: TGTGCCAGTAGTCCCGGTGGGGCCGACGAGCAGTACTTC.

This clonotype was seen many times. The V and J genes are TRBV5-1 and TRBJ2-1; TRBD1 aligns across 10 bases. The CDR3 contains 20 residues. CDR1 SGHRS and CDR2 YFSETQ come from the germline V gene. V shed 0 bases, J shed 0 bases, and the junction held 12 bases outside the gene matches. The CDR3 loop is CASSLDDRGHLRSSYNEQFF. The DNA of the CDR3 is TGCGCCAGCAGCTTGGATGACAGGGGGCATCTTCGAAGCTCCTACAATGAGCAGTTCTTC.

The CDR3 is CASSPGQQYSGANVLTF. As DNA, the CDR3 is TGTGCCAGCTCACCAGGACAGCAGTACTCTGGGGCCAACGTCCTGACTTTC. This chain connects TRBV18 to TRBJ2-6; TRBD1 might be the D (6 bases). V shed 2 bases and J shed 0 bases, with 11 bases lying between them. The CDR3 totals 17 residues. Per germline, CDR1 KGHSH and CDR2 LQKENI. The full variable domain, completed using reference TRBV18 and TRBJ2-6, is NAGVMQNPRHLVRRRGQEARLRCSPMKGHSHVYWYRQLPEEGLKFMVYLQKENIIDESGMPKERFSAEFPKEGPSILRIQQVVRGDSAAYFCASSPGQQYSGANVLTFGAGSRLTVL.

This clonotype was picked up a small number of times. CDR3 residues: CATSAPGLAGDEGYNEQFF. The CDR3 nucleotides are TGTGCCACCAGTGCACCGGGACTAGCGGGAGACGAGGGTTACAATGAGCAGTTCTTC. The genes are TRBV24-1 and TRBJ2-1, with 14 bases that match TRBD2. Germline V gene sequence: CDR1 KGHDR, CDR2 SFDVKD. The V and J ends lost 5 bases and 4 bases, in that order; junction bases with no gene match: 12. This CDR3 is 19 amino acids long.

The V and J genes are TRBV18 and TRBJ2-3, with D tentatively TRBD2 (5 bases). Trimming stripped 3 bases from V and 4 bases from J, with 11 bases between. From germline, CDR1 is KGHSH and CDR2 LQKENI. The CDR3 is 14 residues long. The CDR3 DNA reads as TGTGCCAGCTCACCCCCTTCGCGGGCAGATACGCAGTATTTT. Translating it yields CASSPPSRADTQYF.

This clonotype has at least ten counts. The chain carries TRBV29-1 and TRBJ1-2; maybe TRBD1 (5 bases). V lost 3 bases and J lost 3, with 8 bases in between. Germline V gene data show CDR1 as SQVTM and CDR2 as ANQGSEA. The CDR3 runs to 12 residues. The CDR3 sequence: CSVEQGDYGYTF. Written as DNA, the CDR3 is TGCAGCGTTGAGCAGGGTGACTATGGCTACACCTTC.